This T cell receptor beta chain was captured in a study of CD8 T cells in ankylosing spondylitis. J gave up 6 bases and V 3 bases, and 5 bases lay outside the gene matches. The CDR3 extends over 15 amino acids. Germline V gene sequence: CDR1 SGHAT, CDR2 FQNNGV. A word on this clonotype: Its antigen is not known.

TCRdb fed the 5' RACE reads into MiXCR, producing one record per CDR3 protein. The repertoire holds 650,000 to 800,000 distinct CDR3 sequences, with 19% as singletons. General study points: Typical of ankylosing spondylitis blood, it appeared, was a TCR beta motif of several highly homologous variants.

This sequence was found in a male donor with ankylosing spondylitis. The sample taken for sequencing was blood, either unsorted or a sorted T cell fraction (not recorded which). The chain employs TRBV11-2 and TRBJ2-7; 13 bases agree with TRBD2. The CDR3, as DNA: TGTGCCAGCAGCTTCTCAGGACTAGCGGGAGCCGAGCAGTACTTC. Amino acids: CASSFSGLAGAEQYF.